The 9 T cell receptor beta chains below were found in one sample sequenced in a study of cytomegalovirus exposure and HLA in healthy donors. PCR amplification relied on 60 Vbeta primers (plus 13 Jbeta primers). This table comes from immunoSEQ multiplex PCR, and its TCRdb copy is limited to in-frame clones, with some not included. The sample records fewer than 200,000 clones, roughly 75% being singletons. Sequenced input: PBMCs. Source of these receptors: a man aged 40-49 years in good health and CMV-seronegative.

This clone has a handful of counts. The CDR3 DNA follows: TGTGCCAGCAGCATGGACAGGGCTTCGGCTGAAGCTTTCTTT. It codes for CASSMDRASAEAFF. This rearrangement joins TRBV7-9 to TRBJ1-1; TRBD1 matches 8 bases. The V gene end was trimmed by 5 bases and the J gene end by 6 bases; junction bases not matched to a gene: 8. The CDR3 is 14 amino acids. The germline V gene encodes CDR1 SEHNR and CDR2 FQNEAQ (reference sequence).

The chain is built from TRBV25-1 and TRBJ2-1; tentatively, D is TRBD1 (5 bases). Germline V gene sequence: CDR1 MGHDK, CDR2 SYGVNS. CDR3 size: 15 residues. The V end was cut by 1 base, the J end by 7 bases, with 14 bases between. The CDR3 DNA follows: TGTGCCAGCAGTGAATGGGTAGGGGCGAGGAATGAGCAGTTCTTC. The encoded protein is CASSEWVGARNEQFF.

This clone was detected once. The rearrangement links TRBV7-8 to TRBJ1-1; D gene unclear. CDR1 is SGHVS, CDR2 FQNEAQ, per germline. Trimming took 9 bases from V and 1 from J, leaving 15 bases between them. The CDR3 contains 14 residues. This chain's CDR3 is CASHPEAGNTEAFF. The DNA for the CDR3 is TGTGCCAGTCACCCGGAGGCGGGGAACACTGAAGCTTTCTTT.

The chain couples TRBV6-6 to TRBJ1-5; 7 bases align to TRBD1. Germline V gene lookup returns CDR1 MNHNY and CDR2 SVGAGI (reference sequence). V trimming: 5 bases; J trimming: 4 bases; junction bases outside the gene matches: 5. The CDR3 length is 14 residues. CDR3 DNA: TGTGCCAGCAGTCCGGGACAGCCTAATCAGCCCCAGCATTTT. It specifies CASSPGQPNQPQHF.

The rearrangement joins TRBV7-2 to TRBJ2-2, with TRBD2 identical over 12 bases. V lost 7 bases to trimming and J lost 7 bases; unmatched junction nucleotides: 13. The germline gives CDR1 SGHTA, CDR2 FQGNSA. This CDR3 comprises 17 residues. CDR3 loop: CASTPGRLAGGSGELFF. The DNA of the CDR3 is TGTGCCAGCACCCCGGGCCGCCTAGCGGGGGGGAGCGGGGAGCTGTTTTTT.

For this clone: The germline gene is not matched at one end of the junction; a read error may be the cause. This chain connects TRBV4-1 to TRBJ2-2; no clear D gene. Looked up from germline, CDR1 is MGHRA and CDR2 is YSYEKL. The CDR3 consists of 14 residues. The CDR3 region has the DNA TGCGCCGGCAGCCAAGACGCGCGGTTCGGGGAGCTGTTTTTT. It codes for CAGSQDARFGELFF.

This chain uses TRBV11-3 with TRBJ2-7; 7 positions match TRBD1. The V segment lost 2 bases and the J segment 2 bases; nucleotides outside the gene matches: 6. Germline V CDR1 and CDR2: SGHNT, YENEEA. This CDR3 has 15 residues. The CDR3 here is CASSLNYRGPYEQYF. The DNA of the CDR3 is TGTGCCAGCAGCTTAAACTACAGGGGACCCTACGAGCAGTACTTC.

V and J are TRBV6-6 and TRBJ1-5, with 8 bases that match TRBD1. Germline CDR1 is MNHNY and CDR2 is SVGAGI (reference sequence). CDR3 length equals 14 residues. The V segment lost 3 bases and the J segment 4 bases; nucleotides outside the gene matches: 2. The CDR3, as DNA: TGTGCCAGCAGTTATGGACAGGGTAATCAGCCCCAGCATTTT. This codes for CASSYGQGNQPQHF.

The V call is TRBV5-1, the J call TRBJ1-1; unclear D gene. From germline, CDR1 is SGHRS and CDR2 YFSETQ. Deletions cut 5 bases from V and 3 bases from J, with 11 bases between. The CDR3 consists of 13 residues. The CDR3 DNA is TGCGCCAGCAGTTCCGAGGGTGACACTGAAGCTTTCTTT. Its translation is CASSSEGDTEAFF.